This passage covers 8 T cell receptor beta chains from one sample sequenced in a study of CXCR3-negative and CXCR3-positive naive CD8 T cells (dated by TCRdb to about 2019). Sequencer: NextSeq 550. The Human TCR Profiling Kit (MiLaboratory) was used to prepare UMI-labeled 5' RACE TRB cDNA libraries. TCRdb reprocessed the reads, reporting each CDR3 protein sequence once and no DNA. This sample's clone table shows some 8,300 distinct CDR3 sequences. The top ten hold approximately 2.2% of the sample. Sequenced material: naive CXCR3- CD8+ T cells from blood. The sample's cell subset or site label, in plain terms: CD45RO-CCR7+CD27+CD95- naive CD8+ T cells lacking CXCR3 (TNR3-). Receptors were obtained from a human donor in good health. Some clones in this sample may be carry-over from other donors' samples.

CDR3 loop: CASSTDRASSYEQYF. The J gene is TRBJ2-7, the V gene TRBV28; no DNA is available, so the TRBD1 call from TCRdb remains unchecked. The CDR3 totals 15 residues. Per the germline V gene, CDR1 is MDHEN and CDR2 is SYDVKM.

By frequency, this clonotype is medium-sized. This chain joins TRBV12-3 or TRBV12-4 and TRBJ2-5. The CDR3 runs 11 residues. The CDR3 protein is CASSIGETQYF.

In terms of frequency, this clonotype is medium-sized (0.01 to 0.1%). The gene calls are TRBV11-2 and TRBJ1-2; TCRdb indicates TRBD1, and absent DNA this call remains unverified. Germline V CDR1 and CDR2: SGHAT, FQNNGV. The CDR3 runs to 17 residues. The CDR3 loop reads CASSSGQEIFSNYGYTF.

This chain uses TRBV11-3 with TRBJ2-1; absent DNA, TCRdb's TRBD1 call cannot be checked. Germline CDR1 and CDR2: SGHNT and YENEEA. The CDR3 is 18 amino acids. CDR3 sequence: CASSLDKPTGRLYNEQFF.

According to its frequency, this clonotype is medium-sized (0.01 to 0.1%). The V call is TRBV6-2 or TRBV6-3, the J call TRBJ2-1. Per the germline V gene, CDR1 is MNHEY and CDR2 is SVGEGT. The CDR3 has 16 amino acids. The CDR3 spells CASSSRPIRSYNEQFF.

The rearrangement uses TRBV28 and TRBJ1-1. The CDR3 covers 14 residues. Germline CDR1 and CDR2: MDHEN and SYDVKM. The CDR3 region is CASSLYAGNTEAFF.

This clonotype registers medium-sized by frequency. The chain links TRBV27 to TRBJ2-1; lacking DNA, the TRBD2 call made by TCRdb goes unchecked. CDR1 is MNHEY and CDR2 is SMNVEV in the germline V gene (reference sequence). This CDR3 has 15 residues. CDR3: CASKPFSGSYNEQFF.

This clonotype is medium-sized by frequency. The chain employs TRBV29-1 and TRBJ2-3; TCRdb's D call of TRBD1 is untestable without DNA. This CDR3 has 16 residues. CDR1 is SQVTM, CDR2 ANQGSEA, per germline. The CDR3 sequence is CSVEGQTGGFTDTQYF.